Below are 4 T cell receptor beta chains sequenced from a single sample in a study of radiation and T cells in renal cell carcinoma. The time point was: blood 2 weeks post-SBRT. Specified treatment: 15 Gy SBRT to primary tumor, nephrectomy 4 weeks later. The data were produced by immunoSEQ multiplex PCR, yet TCRdb's version contains in-frame clones alone and is incomplete. This sample carries 100,000 to 150,000 clones, approximately 80% of them seen once, and the ten largest clones take under 2.5%. This sample comprised blood, obtained from a patient whose treatment included radiotherapy and nephrectomy. Every receptor here comes from a woman in her sixties with renal cell carcinoma.

The genes are TRBV11-3 and TRBJ2-3; tentatively, D is TRBD2 (6 bases). Trimming took 5 bases from V and 1 from J, leaving 10 bases between them. The CDR3 runs 14 residues. Germline lookup yields CDR1 SGHNT and CDR2 YENEEA. This CDR3 reads CASSPGGGTDTQYF. DNA for the CDR3: TGTGCCAGCAGCCCAGGAGGGGGCACAGATACGCAGTATTTT.

The chain uses TRBV27 and TRBJ1-5; 7 positions agree with TRBD1. Germline lookup yields CDR1 MNHEY and CDR2 SMNVEV (reference sequence). The CDR3 runs 15 residues. Germline trimming cut 6 bases from V and 3 bases from J; bases unmatched to any gene: 8. Here the CDR3 DNA reads TGTGCCAGCAGCCTAATCCAGGGGGTCAATCAGCCCCAGCATTTT. It is translated as CASSLIQGVNQPQHF.

This clone was recorded a few times. The chain uses TRBV6-5 and TRBJ1-2, with TRBD1 matching over 10 bases. Germline-derived CDR1 and CDR2 are MNHEY and SVGAGI. There are 14 residues in the CDR3. The ends lost 5 bases at V and 8 bases at J; junction bases unmatched: 8. The CDR3 nucleotides are TGTGCCAGCAGTCCCGTAGACAGGGGGCCAGGCTACACCTTC. Its protein product is CASSPVDRGPGYTF.

The chain links TRBV6-5 to TRBJ1-6; 9 nucleotides line up with TRBD1. V was pared by 6 bases and J by 6 bases, with 3 bases of the junction left unmatched. Germline values: CDR1 MNHEY, CDR2 SVGAGI. The CDR3 sequence is 14 residues long. The CDR3 here is CASRSTGGNSPLHF. The CDR3 DNA reads as TGTGCCAGCAGATCGACAGGGGGTAATTCACCCCTCCACTTT.